One and the same sample provided the 17 T cell receptor beta chains below, sequenced in a study of early stage breast cancer tumors. Here immunoSEQ multiplex PCR was the method, and the copy in TCRdb shows in-frame clones only, minus some. The table includes some 75,000 clones, roughly 80% detected once. Sequences were obtained from blood. These receptors all stem from a person between 55 and 70 years old with breast cancer.

The chain has TRBV29-1 and TRBJ2-7; 9 positions agree with TRBD1. V was pared by 3 bases and J by 5 bases, with 11 bases of the junction left unmatched. The CDR3 spans 15 residues. Germline CDR1 reads SQVTM; CDR2 reads ANQGSEA. The CDR3 coding sequence is TGCAGCGTTGAGCCAGGGACAGGGAAGGGCAACGAGCAGTACTTC. This encodes CSVEPGTGKGNEQYF.

This clone was counted between two and nine times. The chain is built from TRBV6-6 and TRBJ2-1, with no clear D. Germline loops: CDR1 MNHNY, CDR2 SVGAGI (reference sequence). The CDR3 has 12 residues. Trimming took 6 bases from V and 15 from J, leaving 18 bases between them. In nucleotides, the CDR3 is TGTGCCAGCAGCCGCGAGAGGATAGGGCTGTTCTTC. This translates into CASSRERIGLFF.

V gene TRBV5-5 combines with J gene TRBJ2-1, with D maybe TRBD2 (6 bases). This CDR3 contains 13 residues. Trimming removed 4 bases from V and 9 bases from J, with 14 bases in between. Germline loops: CDR1 SGHKS, CDR2 YYEKEE (reference sequence). CDR3 sequence: CASSTDLGGEQFF. CDR3 in DNA: TGTGCCAGCAGCACGGACCTGGGGGGTGAGCAGTTCTTC.

The gene calls are TRBV6-5 and TRBJ2-5, with 8 bases matching TRBD2. V gave up 4 bases and J gave up 0 bases; unmatched junction bases: 7. The CDR3 covers 16 residues. Germline CDR1 MNHEY, CDR2 SVGAGI. CDR3 region: CASSFTSGLYQETQYF. The CDR3 region has the DNA TGTGCCAGCAGTTTTACTAGCGGATTATACCAAGAGACCCAGTACTTC.

The rearrangement joins TRBV28 to TRBJ2-1, with D perhaps matching TRBD2 (5 bases). Germline lookup yields CDR1 MDHEN and CDR2 SYDVKM. This CDR3 spans 15 amino acids. V lost 7 bases and J 4 bases, leaving 17 bases between the germline ends. The CDR3 spells CASIRLTANYNEQFF. The CDR3 DNA reads TGTGCCAGCATTCGACTAACAGCGAATTACAATGAGCAGTTCTTC. Filled out from reference TRBV28 and TRBJ2-1, the complete variable domain reads DVKVTQSSRYLVKRTGEKVFLECVQDMDHENMFWYRQDPGLGLRLIYFSYDVKMKEKGDIPEGYSVSREKKERFSLILESASTNQTSMYLCASIRLTANYNEQFFGPGTRLTVL.

J is TRBJ1-5 and V is TRBV18; a possible D gene is TRBD1 (6 bases). This CDR3 comprises 14 residues. Trimming shortened V by 2 bases and J by 7 bases, and 12 bases separated the two germline ends. Germline V gives CDR1 KGHSH, CDR2 LQKENI. The CDR3: CASSPRGVGQPQHF. CDR3 DNA: TGTGCCAGCTCACCAAGGGGGGTAGGCCAGCCCCAGCATTTT. The full variable domain, rest sourced from reference TRBV18 and TRBJ1-5, is NAGVMQNPRHLVRRRGQEARLRCSPMKGHSHVYWYRQLPEEGLKFMVYLQKENIIDESGMPKERFSAEFPKEGPSILRIQQVVRGDSAAYFCASSPRGVGQPQHFGDGTRLSIL.

In nucleotides, the CDR3 is TGTGCCAGCAGCTTGGGGTCGGGCACGAACACCGGGGAGCTGTTTTTT. Its translation: CASSLGSGTNTGELFF. The chain recombines TRBV5-4 with TRBJ2-2, with D uncertain. Looked up from germline, CDR1 is SGHNT and CDR2 is YYREEE (reference sequence). There are 16 residues in the CDR3. The V end lost 0 bases, the J end lost 0 bases, and 9 bases lay between the germline ends.

The chain links TRBV7-2 to TRBJ2-3, with D possibly matching TRBD2 (6 bases). Looked up from germline, CDR1 is SGHTA and CDR2 is FQGNSA. The CDR3 covers 15 residues. V lost 5 bases to trimming and J lost 7 bases, with 19 bases between them. This CDR3 reads CASSTTGTVPNTQYF. In nucleotides, the CDR3 is TGTGCCAGCAGCACAACCGGGACTGTCCCGAATACGCAGTATTTT. The whole variable domain, filled in from reference TRBV7-2 and TRBJ2-3, reads GAGVSQSPSNKVTEKGKDVELRCDPISGHTALYWYRQSLGQGLEFLIYFQGNSAPDKSGLPSDRFSAERTGGSVSTLTIQRTQQEDSAVYLCASSTTGTVPNTQYFGPGTRLTVL.

This clone occurred once. The chain recombines TRBV4-1 with TRBJ2-3, with TRBD2 identical over 7 bases. The germline V gene encodes CDR1 MGHRA and CDR2 YSYEKL. The CDR3 is 15 residues long. After removal of 5 bases from V and 5 bases from J, the junction contained 10 bases not matched to a gene. The DNA for the CDR3 is TGCGCCAGCAGCGCTCGCGGGGGAGGTCGAGATACGCAGTATTTT. It specifies CASSARGGGRDTQYF.

Notes on this clone: A read error may account for a junction end that differs from germline. This sequence joins TRBV28 and TRBJ2-7; D may be TRBD1 or TRBD2 (5 bases each). CDR3 length: 12 residues. Germline CDR1 reads MDHEN; CDR2 reads SYDVKM. The CDR3 DNA follows: TGTGCCAGCAGGGGGACCGTCTTTCCCCCCACCTTC. Encoded protein: CASRGTVFPPTF. Filled out from reference TRBV28 and TRBJ2-7, the complete variable domain reads DVKVTQSSRYLVKRTGEKVFLECVQDMDHENMFWYRQDPGLGLRLIYFSYDVKMKEKGDIPEGYSVSREKKERFSLILESASTNQTSMYLCASRGTVFPPTFGPGTRLTVT.

The rearrangement joins TRBV28 to TRBJ1-2; D ambiguous. V lost 4 bases and J 2 bases, leaving 11 bases between the germline ends. Germline lookup yields CDR1 MDHEN and CDR2 SYDVKM. There are 14 residues in the CDR3. Here the CDR3 reads CASSSWTVNYGYTF. CDR3 in DNA: TGTGCCAGCAGTTCATGGACGGTAAACTATGGCTACACCTTC.

The chain employs TRBV2 and TRBJ1-1; D remains unclear. The V end was cut by 3 bases, the J end by 5 bases, with 19 bases between. From germline, CDR1 is SNHLY and CDR2 FYNNEI. The CDR3 extends over 16 amino acids. CDR3 bases: TGTGCCAGCAGTGATGATAGGGTGGGGAGTGGGACTGAAGCTTTCTTT. It codes for CASSDDRVGSGTEAFF.

This chain joins TRBV5-4 and TRBJ2-3, with a possible D match to TRBD1 (6 bases). Between the trimmed V and J ends, which lost 0 bases and 3 bases, there was a span of 8 bases. CDR1 is SGHNT and CDR2 is YYREEE in the germline V gene (reference sequence). This CDR3 has 14 residues. This chain's CDR3 is CASSLGRGTDTQYF. DNA for the CDR3: TGTGCCAGCAGCTTGGGAAGGGGGACAGATACGCAGTATTTT. The whole variable domain, filled in from reference TRBV5-4 and TRBJ2-3, reads ETGVTQSPTHLIKTRGQQVTLRCSSQSGHNTVSWYQQALGQGPQFIFQYYREEENGRGNFPPRFSGLQFPNYSSELNVNALELDDSALYLCASSLGRGTDTQYFGPGTRLTVL.

This chain uses TRBV2 with TRBJ2-7, with 9 bases fitting TRBD1. With 6 bases clipped from V and 5 bases from J, the junction kept 14 bases outside the gene matches. The CDR3 spans 16 residues. Germline V CDR1 and CDR2: SNHLY, FYNNEI. The CDR3 sequence: CASSAFLRTGANEQYF. DNA for the CDR3: TGTGCCAGCAGCGCCTTCCTCAGGACAGGGGCTAACGAGCAGTACTTC.

The V call is TRBV4-1, the J call TRBJ2-6, with D possibly being TRBD1 (5 bases). CDR3 length: 15 residues. V lost 4 bases, J lost 2 bases, and 9 bases lay in between. Per the germline V gene, CDR1 is MGHRA and CDR2 is YSYEKL. The CDR3 here is CASSLNRPGANVLTF. As DNA, the CDR3 is TGCGCCAGCAGCCTCAACAGGCCTGGGGCCAACGTCCTGACTTTC.

The J gene is TRBJ1-4, the V gene TRBV13; D call uncertain. V lost 5 bases to trimming and J lost 2 bases, with 12 bases between them. The CDR3 sequence is 15 residues long. Germline CDR1 reads PRHDT; CDR2 reads FYEKMQ (reference sequence). In nucleotides, the CDR3 is TGTGCCAGCAGCAGGGTTGGCGCGACTAATGAAAAACTGTTTTTT. Translated: CASSRVGATNEKLFF.

This chain links TRBV28 with TRBJ2-1; perhaps TRBD2 as D (6 bases). The CDR3 totals 13 residues. Trimming pared 7 bases from V and 15 bases from J, leaving 22 bases between. Germline-derived CDR1 and CDR2 are MDHEN and SYDVKM. The CDR3 bases are TGTGCCAGCAACTTACCGGGGGAACGATATCTGTTCTTC. It is translated as CASNLPGERYLFF.